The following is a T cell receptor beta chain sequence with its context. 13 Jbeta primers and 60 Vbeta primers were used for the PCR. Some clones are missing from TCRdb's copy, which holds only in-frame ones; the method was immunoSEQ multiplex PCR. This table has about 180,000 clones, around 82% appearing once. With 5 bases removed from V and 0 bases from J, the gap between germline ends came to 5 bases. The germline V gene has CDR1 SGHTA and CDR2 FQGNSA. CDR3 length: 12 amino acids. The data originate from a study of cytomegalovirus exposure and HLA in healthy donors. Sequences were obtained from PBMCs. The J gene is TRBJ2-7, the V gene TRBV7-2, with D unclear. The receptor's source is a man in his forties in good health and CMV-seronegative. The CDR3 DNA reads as TGTGCCAGCAGCCCCTTCTCCTACGAGCAGTACTTC. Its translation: CASSPFSYEQYF.